This is a list of T cell receptor beta chains from one sample in a study of shared clonotypes between healthy human individuals. Assay: immunoSEQ multiplex PCR; the TCRdb copy retains only in-frame clones and omits some. The sample consists of roughly 2 million clones, around 95% of them appearing once. Material: naive CD4+ T cells sorted from blood. The receptors were gathered from a man aged 18 to 35 in good health. CDR3s include the opening cysteine and the closing phenylalanine or tryptophan. D genes are given only for firm matches. Some rows have no size entry. The others give once, few or many, or a class for an expanded clone.

>TRBV9|-|TRBJ2-7|TRBD2
TGTGCCAGCAGCGGGACGACTAGCGGGAGCCACGAGCAGTACTTC
CASSGTTSGSHEQYF
>TRBV5-6|once|TRBJ1-2|TRBD1
TGTGCCAGCGTATCCACCGGGACAGGGGACTTCTATGGCTACACCTTC
CASVSTGTGDFYGYTF
>TRBV2|-|TRBJ2-7|TRBD1
TGTGCCAGTTTTTCGGGACAGGTCTCCTACGAGCAGTACTTC
CASFSGQVSYEQYF
>TRBV9|-|TRBJ2-1|-
TGTGCCAGCAGTAAGGGGAGCGGGTATGAGCAGTTCTTC
CASSKGSGYEQFF
>TRBV11-2|-|TRBJ1-3|-
TGTGCCAGCAGCTTAGAACGGTCGGGGTCTGGAAACACCATATATTTT
CASSLERSGSGNTIYF
>TRBV9|-|TRBJ1-1|-
TGTGCCAGCAGCGTAGAGGCATATTCGGTGAACACTGAAGCTTTCTTT
CASSVEAYSVNTEAFF
>TRBV19|-|TRBJ1-5|TRBD1
TGTGCCAGTAGTGCGATAACCGGGACAGGGGGTCAGCCCCAGCATTTT
CASSAITGTGGQPQHF
>TRBV10-1|-|TRBJ2-2|-
TGCGCCAGCAGTGGGAACAGGGAGAGTGTCACCGGGGAGCTGTTTTTT
CASSGNRESVTGELFF
>TRBV14|-|TRBJ2-3|-
TGTGCCAGCAGCACGACAGATACGCAGTATTTT
CASSTTDTQYF
>TRBV10-3|-|TRBJ1-4|TRBD1
TGTGCCACGAGACAGGGCGAGGAGGAAAAACTGTTTTTT
CATRQGEEEKLFF
>TRBV6-6|few|TRBJ2-7|-
TGTGCCAGCAGTTACGGGGCACCCGGCTACGAGCAGTACTTC
CASSYGAPGYEQYF
>TRBV4-2|-|TRBJ2-7|TRBD2
TGTGCCAGCAGCCAAGAAACGGTTGATAGCGGGGGGCCGAACTACGCCGAGCAGTACTTC
CASSQETVDSGGPNYAEQYF
>TRBV28|-|TRBJ2-5|-
TGTGCCAGCAGCCCCCCCGGGGCAGGCCGAGAGACCCAGTACTTC
CASSPPGAGRETQYF
>TRBV5-4|-|TRBJ2-5|-
TGTGCCAGCAGCTCGCCCCCTAGTGGCGGGGGCGGGGAGACCCAGTACTTC
CASSSPPSGGGGETQYF
>TRBV6-5|-|TRBJ2-2|-
TGTGCCAGCAGTTACTCGGCAGCGAACACCGGGGAGCTGTTTTTT
CASSYSAANTGELFF
>TRBV5-4|-|TRBJ2-3|-
TGTGCCAGCAGCTCGGACAGAGTCACAGATACGCAGTATTTT
CASSSDRVTDTQYF
>TRBV7-8|-|TRBJ2-3|TRBD2
TGTGCCACCCAGAGTCTAGCGGGGGGGTTAGTTAGCACAGATACGCAGTATTTT
CATQSLAGGLVSTDTQYF
>TRBV5-1|-|TRBJ2-5|-
TGCGCCAGCAGAGGATCAGGGGCTGAGGAGACCCAGTACTTC
CASRGSGAEETQYF
>TRBV28|-|TRBJ1-2|TRBD1
TGTGCCAGCAGTTCGGGACAGGCTGGCTACACCTTC
CASSSGQAGYTF
>TRBV28|-|TRBJ1-4|TRBD1
TGTGCCAGCAGTTCCGGACAGGGGAATGAAAAACTGTTTTTT
CASSSGQGNEKLFF
>TRBV5-4|-|TRBJ2-7|-
TGTGCCAGCAGCCACCGGGACCCCGGCTCCTACGAGCAGTACTTC
CASSHRDPGSYEQYF
>TRBV7-8|-|TRBJ1-1|-
TGTGCCAGCAGCCTCGACCGGACTGAAGCTTTCTTT
CASSLDRTEAFF
>TRBV6-4|-|TRBJ2-7|-
TGTGCCAGCAGTGCCTACCCTTATGGATACGAGCAGTACTTC
CASSAYPYGYEQYF
>TRBV7-2|-|TRBJ2-4|-
TGTGCCAGCAGCTTAGCTTCAGGGGTTGGAAACATTCAGTACTTC
CASSLASGVGNIQYF
>TRBV6-1|-|TRBJ1-1|-
TGTGCCAGCAGAAGGGAAGGGATCACTGAAGCTTTCTTT
CASRREGITEAFF
>TRBV21-1|-|TRBJ2-7|-
-
CASSAPWGSGSEYEQYF
>TRBV7-2|-|TRBJ1-1|TRBD1
TGTGCCAGCAGCTCCCGACGACAGGGTGAAGCTTTCTTT
CASSSRRQGEAFF
>TRBV6-1|-|TRBJ2-7|-
TGTGCCAGCACCCAAGGGGGGGCCTACGAGCAGTACTTC
CASTQGGAYEQYF
>TRBV14|-|TRBJ2-2|TRBD2
TGTGCCAGCAGCCAAGAACGCGGGAGGGGCACCGGGGAGCTGTTTTTT
CASSQERGRGTGELFF
>TRBV7-3|-|TRBJ2-3|-
TGTGCCAGCAGCTTGACAGGAAAGGCGACAGATACGCAGTATTTT
CASSLTGKATDTQYF
>TRBV29-1|-|TRBJ2-2|TRBD2
TGCAGCGTTGTCGTTGAGCGGGGGAGCGCGAACACCGGGGAGCTGTTTTTT
CSVVVERGSANTGELFF
>TRBV2|-|TRBJ1-5|-
TGTGCCAGCAGTGTGAGGACACCCATCAGGGATCAGCCCCAGCATTTT
CASSVRTPIRDQPQHF
>TRBV19|-|TRBJ2-3|TRBD2
TGTGCCAGTAGTAATCATAGCGGGAGGCCCACAGATACGCAGTATTTT
CASSNHSGRPTDTQYF
>TRBV5-6|-|TRBJ2-3|-
TGTGCCAGCAGCTTCGTAGCCAAAAGCACAGATACGCAGTATTTT
CASSFVAKSTDTQYF
>TRBV6-1|-|TRBJ1-5|-
TGTGCCAGCAGTGAAGGGGTCCATAGCAATCAGCCCCAGCATTTT
CASSEGVHSNQPQHF
>TRBV2|-|TRBJ1-1|-
TGTGCCAGCAGTACCTTACGAGCCGAAGCTTTCTTT
CASSTLRAEAFF
>TRBV30|-|TRBJ2-2|TRBD1
TGTGCCTGGGCCCCCGGGACAGGCTACACCGGGGAGCTGTTTTTT
CAWAPGTGYTGELFF
>TRBV6-5|-|TRBJ1-1|-
TGTGCCAGCACCAAACAGGGTGGCACTGAAGCTTTCTTT
CASTKQGGTEAFF
>TRBV4-1|-|TRBJ2-5|-
TGCGCCAGCAGCCAAGGAGGCTCGGTGACCCAGTACTTC
CASSQGGSVTQYF
>TRBV9|-|TRBJ2-3|-
TGTGCCAGCAGCGTAGCTACGGGGGACGGGGATACGCAGTATTTT
CASSVATGDGDTQYF
>TRBV18|once|TRBJ2-5|-
TGTGCCAGCTCACCACCGGGGAGGTACCAAGAGACCCAGTACTTC
CASSPPGRYQETQYF
>TRBV5-1|-|TRBJ2-7|TRBD2
TGCGCCAGCAGCTTGGCCAGCGGGGGCTTCTACGAGCAGTACTTC
CASSLASGGFYEQYF
>TRBV5-4|-|TRBJ2-7|TRBD1
TGTGCCAGCAGCCCGGCGGGACAGGGGGGCCCCTACGAGCAGTACTTC
CASSPAGQGGPYEQYF
>TRBV6-6|-|TRBJ2-1|TRBD2
TGTGCCAATGGGACTAGCGGGGACAATGAGCAGTTCTTC
CANGTSGDNEQFF
>TRBV2|-|TRBJ1-6|-
TGTGCCAGCAGTGAAGTAAGCTCCTATAATTCACCCCTCCACTTT
CASSEVSSYNSPLHF
>TRBV18|-|TRBJ1-4|TRBD1
TGTGCCAGCTCACCACCGGGACAGGGGGAGGAAAAACTGTTTTTT
CASSPPGQGEEKLFF
>TRBV5-4|-|TRBJ2-7|-
TGTGCCAGCAGCTTGGAGGCCAGGTTCCCCTACGAGCAGTACTTC
CASSLEARFPYEQYF
>TRBV5-1|-|TRBJ2-1|TRBD1
TGCGCCAGCAGGCGGACAGGAACGGGTCAGGGGCACAATGAGCAGTTCTTC
CASRRTGTGQGHNEQFF
>TRBV7-7|-|TRBJ1-6|-
TGTGCTAGCAGCACCCTACAGGATTCACCCCTCCACTTT
CASSTLQDSPLHF
>TRBV11-2|-|TRBJ2-7|TRBD1
TGTGCCAGCAGCCCTCGGACAGGGGGACGGAACGAGCAGTACTTC
CASSPRTGGRNEQYF
>TRBV7-2|-|TRBJ2-2|-
TGTGCCAGCAGCCGGACCGGGGCCGGGGAGCTGTTTTTT
CASSRTGAGELFF